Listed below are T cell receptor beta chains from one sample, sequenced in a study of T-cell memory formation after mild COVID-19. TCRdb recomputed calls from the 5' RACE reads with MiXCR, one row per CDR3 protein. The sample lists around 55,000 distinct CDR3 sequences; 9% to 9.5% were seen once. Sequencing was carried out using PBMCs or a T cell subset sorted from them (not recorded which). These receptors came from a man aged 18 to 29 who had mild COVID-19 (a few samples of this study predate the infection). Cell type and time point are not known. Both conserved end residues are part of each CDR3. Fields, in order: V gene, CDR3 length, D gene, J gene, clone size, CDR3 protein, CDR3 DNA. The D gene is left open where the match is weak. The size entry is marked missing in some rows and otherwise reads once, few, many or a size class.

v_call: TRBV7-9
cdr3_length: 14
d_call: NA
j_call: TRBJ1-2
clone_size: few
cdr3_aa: CASRLLGGDYGYTF
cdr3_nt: TGTGCCAGCAGGCTACTCGGGGGCGACTATGGCTACACCTTC

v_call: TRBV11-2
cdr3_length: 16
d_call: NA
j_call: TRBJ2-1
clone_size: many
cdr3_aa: CASSLRGDSSYNEQFF
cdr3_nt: TGTGCCAGCAGCTTGCGGGGGGACAGCTCCTACAATGAGCAGTTCTTC

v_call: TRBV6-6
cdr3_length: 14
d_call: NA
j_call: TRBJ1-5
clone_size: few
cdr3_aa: CASGDSHGNQPQHF
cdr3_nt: TGTGCCAGCGGGGACTCTCACGGCAATCAGCCCCAGCATTTT

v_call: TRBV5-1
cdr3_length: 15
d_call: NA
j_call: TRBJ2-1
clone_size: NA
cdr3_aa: CASSGGQLPYNEQFF
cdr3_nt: TGCGCCAGCAGCGGTGGACAGTTGCCCTACAATGAGCAGTTCTTC

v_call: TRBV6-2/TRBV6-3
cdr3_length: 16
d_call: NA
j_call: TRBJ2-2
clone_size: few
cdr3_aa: CASSAFWAANTGELFF
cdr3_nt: TGTGCCAGCAGTGCCTTTTGGGCAGCGAACACCGGGGAGCTGTTTTTT

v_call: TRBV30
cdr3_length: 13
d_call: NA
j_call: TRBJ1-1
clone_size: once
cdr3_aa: CALGRGFGTEAFF
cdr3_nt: TGCGCTCTGGGGCGTGGTTTTGGGACTGAAGCTTTCTTT

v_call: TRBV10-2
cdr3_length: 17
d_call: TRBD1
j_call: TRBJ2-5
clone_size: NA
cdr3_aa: CASMGAGEQGAQKTQYF
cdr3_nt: TGCGCCAGCATGGGGGCGGGGGAACAGGGGGCGCAGAAGACCCAGTACTTC

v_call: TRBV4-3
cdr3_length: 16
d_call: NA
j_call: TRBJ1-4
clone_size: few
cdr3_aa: CASSQDYEGIDEKLFF
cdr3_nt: TGCGCCAGCAGCCAAGACTACGAGGGGATCGATGAAAAACTGTTTTTT

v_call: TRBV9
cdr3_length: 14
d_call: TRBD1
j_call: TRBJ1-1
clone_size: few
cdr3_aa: CASSPGQGGSEAFF
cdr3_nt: TGTGCCAGCAGCCCGGGACAGGGAGGCTCTGAAGCTTTCTTT

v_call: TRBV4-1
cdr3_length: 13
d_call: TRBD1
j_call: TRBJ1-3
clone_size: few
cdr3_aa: CASSRQGRNTIYF
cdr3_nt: TGCGCCAGCAGCAGACAGGGGCGAAACACCATATATTTT

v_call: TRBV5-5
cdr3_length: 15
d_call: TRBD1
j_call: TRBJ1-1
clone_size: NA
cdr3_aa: CASSQVTGSDTEAFF
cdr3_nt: TGTGCCAGCAGCCAGGTGACAGGGTCGGACACTGAAGCTTTCTTT

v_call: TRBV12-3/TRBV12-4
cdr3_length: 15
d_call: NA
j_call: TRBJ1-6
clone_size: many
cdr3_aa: CASTPFGESNSPLHF
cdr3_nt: TGTGCCAGCACCCCATTCGGGGAGTCGAATTCACCCCTCCACTTT

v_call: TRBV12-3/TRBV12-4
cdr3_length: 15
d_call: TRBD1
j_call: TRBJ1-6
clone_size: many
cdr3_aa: CASSLGTGRNSPLHF
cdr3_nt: TGTGCCAGCAGTCTAGGGACAGGGAGGAATTCACCCCTCCACTTT

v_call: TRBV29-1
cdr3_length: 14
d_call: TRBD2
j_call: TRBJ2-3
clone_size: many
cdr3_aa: CSVTSGGYTDTQYF
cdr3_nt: TGCAGCGTCACATCCGGGGGGTACACAGATACGCAGTATTTT

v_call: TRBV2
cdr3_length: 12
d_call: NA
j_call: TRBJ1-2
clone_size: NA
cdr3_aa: CASGWTLGGYTF
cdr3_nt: TGTGCCAGCGGATGGACTTTGGGGGGCTACACCTTC

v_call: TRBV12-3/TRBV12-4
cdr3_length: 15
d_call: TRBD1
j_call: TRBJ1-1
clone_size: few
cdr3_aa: CASTGDSSLNTEAFF
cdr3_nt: TGTGCCAGCACCGGGGACAGTTCTTTGAACACTGAAGCTTTCTTT

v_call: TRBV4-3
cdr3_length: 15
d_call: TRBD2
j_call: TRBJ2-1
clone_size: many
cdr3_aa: CASSLLPLADNEQFF
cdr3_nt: TGCGCCAGCAGCCTCCTACCCCTAGCGGACAATGAGCAGTTCTTC

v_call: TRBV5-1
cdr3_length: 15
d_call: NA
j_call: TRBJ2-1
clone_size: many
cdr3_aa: CASSLAIGSLNEQFF
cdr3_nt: TGCGCCAGCAGCTTGGCCATTGGTAGCCTCAATGAGCAGTTCTTC

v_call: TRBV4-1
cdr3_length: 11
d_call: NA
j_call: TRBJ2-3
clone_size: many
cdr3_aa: CASSQGNTQYF
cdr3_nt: TGCGCCAGCAGCCAGGGGAATACGCAGTATTTT

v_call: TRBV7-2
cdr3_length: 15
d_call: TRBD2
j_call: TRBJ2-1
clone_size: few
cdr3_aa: CASSPWTSGGGEQFF
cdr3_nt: TGTGCCAGCAGCCCTTGGACTAGCGGGGGGGGTGAGCAGTTCTTC

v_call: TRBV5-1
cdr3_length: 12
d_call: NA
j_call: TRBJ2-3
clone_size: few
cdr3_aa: CASSPETDTQYF
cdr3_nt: TGCGCCAGCAGCCCCGAGACAGATACGCAGTATTTT

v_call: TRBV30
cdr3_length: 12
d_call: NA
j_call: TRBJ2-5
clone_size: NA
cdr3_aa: CAWSRRLETQYF
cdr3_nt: TGTGCCTGGAGTAGACGCCTGGAGACCCAGTACTTC

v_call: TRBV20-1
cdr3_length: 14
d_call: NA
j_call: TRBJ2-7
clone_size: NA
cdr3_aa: CSASSDGDSYEQYF
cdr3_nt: TGCAGTGCTAGCTCGGACGGGGACTCCTACGAGCAGTACTTC

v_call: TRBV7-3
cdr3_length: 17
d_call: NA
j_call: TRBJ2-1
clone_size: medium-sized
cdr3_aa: CASSLSPLGFSGNEQFF
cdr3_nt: TGTGCCAGCAGCCTGTCCCCATTGGGCTTCTCGGGGAATGAGCAGTTCTTC

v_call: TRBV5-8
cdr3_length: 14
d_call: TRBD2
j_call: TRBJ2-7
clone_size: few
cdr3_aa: CASSGRDYRTEQYF
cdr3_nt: TGTGCCAGCAGCGGAAGGGACTACAGAACCGAGCAGTACTTC

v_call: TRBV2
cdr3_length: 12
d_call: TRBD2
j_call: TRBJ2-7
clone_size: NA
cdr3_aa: CASAGGAYEQYF
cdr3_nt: TGTGCCAGTGCGGGGGGCGCCTACGAGCAGTACTTC

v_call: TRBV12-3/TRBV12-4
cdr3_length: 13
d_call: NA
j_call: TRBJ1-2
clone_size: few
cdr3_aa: CASSLGGVFGYTF
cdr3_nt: TGTGCCAGCAGTTTAGGAGGGGTCTTTGGCTACACCTTC

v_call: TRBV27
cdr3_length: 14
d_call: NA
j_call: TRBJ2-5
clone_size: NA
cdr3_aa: CASSRVQNWETQYF
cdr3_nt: TGTGCCAGCAGTCGGGTACAGAACTGGGAGACCCAGTACTTC

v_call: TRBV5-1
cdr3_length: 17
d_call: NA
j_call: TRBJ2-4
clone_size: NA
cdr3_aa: CASSLVSRLGGKNIQYF
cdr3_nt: TGCGCCAGCAGCTTGGTCAGTAGGCTGGGAGGCAAAAACATTCAGTACTTC

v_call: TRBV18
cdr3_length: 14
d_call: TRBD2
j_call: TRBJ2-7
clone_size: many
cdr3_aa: CASSPTSGDSEQYF
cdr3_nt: TGTGCCAGCTCACCGACTAGCGGGGACTCGGAGCAGTACTTC

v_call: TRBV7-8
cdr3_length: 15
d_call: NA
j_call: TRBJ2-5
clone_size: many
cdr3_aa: CASSWGAGRQETQYF
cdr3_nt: TGTGCCAGCAGCTGGGGGGCGGGGCGCCAAGAGACCCAGTACTTC

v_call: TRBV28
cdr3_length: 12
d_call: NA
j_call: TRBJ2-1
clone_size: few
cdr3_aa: CASRNTGSEQFF
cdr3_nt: TGTGCCAGCAGGAATACAGGGAGTGAGCAGTTCTTC

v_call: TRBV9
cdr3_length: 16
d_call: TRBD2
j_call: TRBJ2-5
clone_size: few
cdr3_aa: CASSVSAGASEETQYF
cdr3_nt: TGTGCCAGCAGCGTATCAGCGGGGGCCTCGGAGGAGACCCAGTACTTC

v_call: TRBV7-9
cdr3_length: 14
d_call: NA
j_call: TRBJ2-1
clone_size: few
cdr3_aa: CASSPRSSYNEQFF
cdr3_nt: TGTGCCAGCAGCCCGAGAAGCTCCTACAATGAGCAGTTCTTC

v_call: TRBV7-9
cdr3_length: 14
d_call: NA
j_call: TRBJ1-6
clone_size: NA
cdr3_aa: CASSLEMGNSPLHF
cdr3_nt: TGTGCCAGCAGCTTAGAGATGGGGAATTCACCCCTCCACTTT

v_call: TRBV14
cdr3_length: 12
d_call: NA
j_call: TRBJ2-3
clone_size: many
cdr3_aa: CASSQGVYTQYF
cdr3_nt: TGTGCCAGCAGCCAAGGCGTCTATACGCAGTATTTT

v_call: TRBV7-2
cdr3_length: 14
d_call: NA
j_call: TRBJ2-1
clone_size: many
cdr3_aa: CASSLDYRYNEQFF
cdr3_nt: TGTGCCAGCAGCTTAGACTACCGCTACAATGAGCAGTTCTTC

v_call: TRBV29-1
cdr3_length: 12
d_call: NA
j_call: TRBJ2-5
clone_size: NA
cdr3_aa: CSVEDSQETQYF
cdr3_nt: TGCAGCGTTGAGGACAGTCAAGAGACCCAGTACTTC

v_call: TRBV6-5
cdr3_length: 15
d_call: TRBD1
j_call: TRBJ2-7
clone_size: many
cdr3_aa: CASRSNGGQGYEQYF
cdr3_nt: TGTGCCAGCAGATCCAACGGGGGACAGGGCTACGAGCAGTACTTC

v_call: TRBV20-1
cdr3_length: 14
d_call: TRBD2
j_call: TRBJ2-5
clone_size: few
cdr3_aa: CSAREALASGTQYF
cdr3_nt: TGCAGTGCTAGAGAGGCACTAGCGTCGGGGACCCAGTACTTC

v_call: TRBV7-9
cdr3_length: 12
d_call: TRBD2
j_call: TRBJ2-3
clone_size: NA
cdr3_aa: CASSLGGGAQYF
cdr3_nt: TGTGCCAGCAGCTTAGGGGGGGGAGCGCAGTATTTT

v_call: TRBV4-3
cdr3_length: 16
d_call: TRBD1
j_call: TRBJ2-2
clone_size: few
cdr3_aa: CASSKGTGDNTGELFF
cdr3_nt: TGCGCCAGCAGCAAAGGGACAGGAGATAACACCGGGGAGCTGTTTTTT

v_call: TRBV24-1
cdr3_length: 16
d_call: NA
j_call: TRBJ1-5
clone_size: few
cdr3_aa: CATSDSPGPVNQPQHF
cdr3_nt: TGTGCCACCAGTGATTCTCCCGGGCCCGTCAATCAGCCCCAGCATTTT

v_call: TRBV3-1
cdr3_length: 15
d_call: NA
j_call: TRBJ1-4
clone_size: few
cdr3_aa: CASSQAIGINEKLFF
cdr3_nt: TGTGCCAGCAGCCAAGCCATAGGGATTAATGAAAAACTGTTTTTT

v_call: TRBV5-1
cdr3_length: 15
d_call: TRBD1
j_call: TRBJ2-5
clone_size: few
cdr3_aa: CASSLANTGGETQYF
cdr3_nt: TGCGCCAGCAGCTTGGCCAACACAGGGGGAGAGACCCAGTACTTC

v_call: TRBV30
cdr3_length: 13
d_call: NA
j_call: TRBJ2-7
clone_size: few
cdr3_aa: CAWSFGNSYEQYF
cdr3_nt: TGTGCCTGGAGTTTTGGGAATTCCTACGAGCAGTACTTC

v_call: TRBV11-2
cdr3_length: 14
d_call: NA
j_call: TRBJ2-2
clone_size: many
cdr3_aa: CASSSPRGTGELFF
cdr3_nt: TGTGCCAGCAGCTCCCCCCGGGGAACCGGGGAGCTGTTTTTT

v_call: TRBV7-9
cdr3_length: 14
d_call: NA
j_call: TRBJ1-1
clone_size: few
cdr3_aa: CASRLSGMNTEAFF
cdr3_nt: TGTGCCAGCAGGTTGAGTGGGATGAACACTGAAGCTTTCTTT

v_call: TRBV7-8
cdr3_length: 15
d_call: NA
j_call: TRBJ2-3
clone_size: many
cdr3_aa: CASSSWGLGTDTQYF
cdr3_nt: TGTGCCAGCAGCTCCTGGGGACTTGGAACAGATACGCAGTATTTT

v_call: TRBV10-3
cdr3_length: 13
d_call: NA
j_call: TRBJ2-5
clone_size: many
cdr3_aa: CAISESTLETQYF
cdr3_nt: TGTGCCATCAGTGAGTCGACTCTCGAGACCCAGTACTTC

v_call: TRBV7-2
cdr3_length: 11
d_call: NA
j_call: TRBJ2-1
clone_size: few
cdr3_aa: CASSLAGLQFF
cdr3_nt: TGTGCCAGCAGCTTGGCCGGGTTGCAGTTCTTC

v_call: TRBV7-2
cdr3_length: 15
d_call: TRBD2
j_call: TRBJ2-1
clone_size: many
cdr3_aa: CASSSFAGGEDEQFF
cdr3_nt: TGTGCCAGCAGCTCATTCGCGGGGGGTGAGGATGAGCAGTTCTTC

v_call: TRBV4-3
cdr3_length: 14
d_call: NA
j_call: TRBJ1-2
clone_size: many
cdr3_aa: CASSQDSGDYGYTF
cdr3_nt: TGCGCCAGCAGCCAAGATTCCGGGGACTATGGCTACACCTTC

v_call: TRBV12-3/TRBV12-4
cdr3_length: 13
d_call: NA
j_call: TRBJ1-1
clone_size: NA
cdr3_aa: CASQGRLNTEAFF
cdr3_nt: TGTGCCAGCCAAGGACGCCTGAACACTGAAGCTTTCTTT

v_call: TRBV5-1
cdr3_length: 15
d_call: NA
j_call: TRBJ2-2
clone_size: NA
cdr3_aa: CASSLTREGVGELFF
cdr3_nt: TGCGCCAGCAGCTTGACCAGGGAAGGGGTCGGGGAGCTGTTTTTT

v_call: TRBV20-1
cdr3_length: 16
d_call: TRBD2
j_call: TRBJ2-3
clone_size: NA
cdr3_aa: CSARDLGRGGSDTQYF
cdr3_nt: TGCAGTGCTAGAGATCTTGGGCGGGGGGGCTCAGATACGCAGTATTTT

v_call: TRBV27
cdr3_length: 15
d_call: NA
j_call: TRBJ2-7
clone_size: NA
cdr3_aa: CASSSRGVGPYEQYF
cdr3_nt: TGTGCCAGCAGCTCTCGCGGGGTGGGGCCCTACGAGCAGTACTTC